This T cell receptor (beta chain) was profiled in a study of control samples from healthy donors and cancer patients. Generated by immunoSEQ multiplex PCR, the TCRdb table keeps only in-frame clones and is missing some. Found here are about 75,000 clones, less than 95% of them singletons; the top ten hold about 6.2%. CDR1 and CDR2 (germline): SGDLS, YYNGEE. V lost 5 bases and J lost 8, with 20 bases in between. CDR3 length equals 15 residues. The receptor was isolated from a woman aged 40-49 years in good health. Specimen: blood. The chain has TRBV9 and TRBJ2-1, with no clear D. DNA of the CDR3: TGTGCCAGCAGTCCGCCGGGCCCTGGCGGTGATGAGCAGTTCTTC. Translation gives CASSPPGPGGDEQFF.